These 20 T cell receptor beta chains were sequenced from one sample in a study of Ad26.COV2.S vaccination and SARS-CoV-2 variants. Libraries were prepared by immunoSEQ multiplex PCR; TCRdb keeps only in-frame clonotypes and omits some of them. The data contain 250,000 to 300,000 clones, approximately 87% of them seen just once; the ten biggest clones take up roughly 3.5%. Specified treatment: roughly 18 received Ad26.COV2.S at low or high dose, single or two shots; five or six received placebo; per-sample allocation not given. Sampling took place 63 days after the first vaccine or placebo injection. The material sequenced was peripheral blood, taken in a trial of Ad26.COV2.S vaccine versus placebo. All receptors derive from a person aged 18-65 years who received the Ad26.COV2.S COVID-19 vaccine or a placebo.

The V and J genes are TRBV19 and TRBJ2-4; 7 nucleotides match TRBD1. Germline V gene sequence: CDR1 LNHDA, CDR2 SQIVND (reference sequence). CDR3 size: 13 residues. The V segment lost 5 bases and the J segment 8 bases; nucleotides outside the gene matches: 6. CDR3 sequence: CASSLDRADIQYF. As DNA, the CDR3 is TGTGCCAGTAGTCTTGACAGGGCGGACATTCAGTACTTC.

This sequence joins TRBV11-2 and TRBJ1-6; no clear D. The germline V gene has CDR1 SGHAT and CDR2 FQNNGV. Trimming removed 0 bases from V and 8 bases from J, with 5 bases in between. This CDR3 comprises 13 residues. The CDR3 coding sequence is TGTGCCAGCAGCTTAGATCTGGATTCACCCCTCCACTTT. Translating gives CASSLDLDSPLHF.

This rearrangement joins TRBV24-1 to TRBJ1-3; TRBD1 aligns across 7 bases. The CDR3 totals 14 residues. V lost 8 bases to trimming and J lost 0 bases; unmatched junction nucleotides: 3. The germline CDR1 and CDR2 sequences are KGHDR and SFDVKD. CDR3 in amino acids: CATKGQVSGNTIYF. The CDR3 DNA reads TGTGCCACCAAAGGACAGGTCTCTGGAAACACCATATATTTT.

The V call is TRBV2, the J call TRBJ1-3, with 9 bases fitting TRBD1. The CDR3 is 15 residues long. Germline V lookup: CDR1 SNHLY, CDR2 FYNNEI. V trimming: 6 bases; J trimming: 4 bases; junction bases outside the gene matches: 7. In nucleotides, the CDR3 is TGTGCCAGCAGCCTACAGGGGGCTGGAGGAAACACCATATATTTT. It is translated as CASSLQGAGGNTIYF.

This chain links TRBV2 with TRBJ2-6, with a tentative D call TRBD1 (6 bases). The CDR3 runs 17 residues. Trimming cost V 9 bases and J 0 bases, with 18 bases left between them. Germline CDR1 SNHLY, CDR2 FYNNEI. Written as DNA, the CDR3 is TGTGCCAGAGAACCGGAAGGGGGAAGCTCTGGGGCCAACGTCCTGACTTTC. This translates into CAREPEGGSSGANVLTF.

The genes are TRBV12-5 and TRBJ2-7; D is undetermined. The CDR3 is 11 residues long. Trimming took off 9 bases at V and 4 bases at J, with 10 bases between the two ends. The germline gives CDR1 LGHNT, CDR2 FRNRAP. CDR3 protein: CASSFGYEQYF. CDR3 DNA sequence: TGTGCTAGCTCGTTTGGGTACGAGCAGTACTTC.

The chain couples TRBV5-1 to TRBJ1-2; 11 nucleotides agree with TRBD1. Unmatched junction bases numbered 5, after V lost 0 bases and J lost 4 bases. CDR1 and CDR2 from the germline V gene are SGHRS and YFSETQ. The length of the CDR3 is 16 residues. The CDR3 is CASSLGDRGLSYGYTF. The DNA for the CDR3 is TGCGCCAGCAGCTTGGGGGACAGGGGGTTAAGCTATGGCTACACCTTC.

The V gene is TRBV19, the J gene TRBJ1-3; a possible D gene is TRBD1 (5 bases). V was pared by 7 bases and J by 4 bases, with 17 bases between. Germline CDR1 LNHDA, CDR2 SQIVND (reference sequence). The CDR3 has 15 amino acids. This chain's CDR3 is CASNPTGTPGNTIYF. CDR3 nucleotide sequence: TGTGCCAGTAATCCCACCGGGACTCCAGGAAACACCATATATTTT.

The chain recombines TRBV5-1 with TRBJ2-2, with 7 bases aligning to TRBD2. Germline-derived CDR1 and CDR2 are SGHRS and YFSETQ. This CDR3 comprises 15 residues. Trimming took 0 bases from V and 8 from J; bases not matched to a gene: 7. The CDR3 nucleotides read TGCGCCAGCAGCTTGGAGGGCGGGAGATCTGGGGAGCTGTTTTTT. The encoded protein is CASSLEGGRSGELFF. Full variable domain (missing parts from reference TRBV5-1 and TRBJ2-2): KAGVTQTPRYLIKTRGQQVTLSCSPISGHRSVSWYQQTPGQGLQFLFEYFSETQRNKGNFPGRFSGRQFSNSRSEMNVSTLELGDSALYLCASSLEGGRSGELFFGEGSRLTVL.

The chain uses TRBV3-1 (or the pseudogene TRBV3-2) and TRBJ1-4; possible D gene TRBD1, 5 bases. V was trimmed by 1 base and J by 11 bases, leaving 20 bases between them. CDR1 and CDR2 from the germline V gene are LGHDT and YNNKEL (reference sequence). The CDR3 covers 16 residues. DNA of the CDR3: TGTGCCAGCAGCCAAGGGACACCCCGGACTGGGGTGAAACTGTTTTTT. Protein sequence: CASSQGTPRTGVKLFF.

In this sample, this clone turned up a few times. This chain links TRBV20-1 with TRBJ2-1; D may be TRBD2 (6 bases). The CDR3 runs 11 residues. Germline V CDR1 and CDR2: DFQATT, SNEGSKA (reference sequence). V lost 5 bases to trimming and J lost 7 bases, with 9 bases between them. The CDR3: CSAWGENEQFF. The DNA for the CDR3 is TGCAGTGCTTGGGGGGAGAATGAGCAGTTCTTC.

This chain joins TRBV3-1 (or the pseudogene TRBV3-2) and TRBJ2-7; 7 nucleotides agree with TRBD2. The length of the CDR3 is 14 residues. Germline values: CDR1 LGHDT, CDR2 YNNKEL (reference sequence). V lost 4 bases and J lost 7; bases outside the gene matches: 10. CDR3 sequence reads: CASSRSGEGGEQYF. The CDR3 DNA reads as TGTGCCAGCAGCCGGAGCGGGGAAGGAGGAGAGCAGTACTTC.

CDR3 protein: CAIMASGDYEQYF. The CDR3 region has the DNA TGTGCCATCATGGCTAGCGGGGACTACGAGCAGTACTTC. The chain combines TRBV10-3 with TRBJ2-7, with 9 positions matching TRBD2. The germline V gene has CDR1 ENHRY and CDR2 SYGVKD. The CDR3 loop spans 13 amino acids. J was trimmed by 3 bases and V by 7 bases; bases with no gene match: 4.

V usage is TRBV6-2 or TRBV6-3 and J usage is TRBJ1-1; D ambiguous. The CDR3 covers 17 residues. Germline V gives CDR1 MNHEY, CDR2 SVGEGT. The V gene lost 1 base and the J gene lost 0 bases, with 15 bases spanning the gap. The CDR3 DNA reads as TGTGCCAGCAGTTACTTCCCACGGCGACCGCTGAACACTGAAGCTTTCTTT. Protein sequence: CASSYFPRRPLNTEAFF.

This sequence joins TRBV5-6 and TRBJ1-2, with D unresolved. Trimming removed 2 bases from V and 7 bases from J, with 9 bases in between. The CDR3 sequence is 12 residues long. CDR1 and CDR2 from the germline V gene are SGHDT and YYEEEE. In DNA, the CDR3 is TGTGCCAGCAGCTTAGGGTCCCGTGGCTACACCTTC. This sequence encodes CASSLGSRGYTF. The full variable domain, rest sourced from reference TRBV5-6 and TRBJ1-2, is DAGVTQSPTHLIKTRGQQVTLRCSPKSGHDTVSWYQQALGQGPQFIFQYYEEEERQRGNFPDRFSGHQFPNYSSELNVNALLLGDSALYLCASSLGSRGYTFGSGTRLTVV.

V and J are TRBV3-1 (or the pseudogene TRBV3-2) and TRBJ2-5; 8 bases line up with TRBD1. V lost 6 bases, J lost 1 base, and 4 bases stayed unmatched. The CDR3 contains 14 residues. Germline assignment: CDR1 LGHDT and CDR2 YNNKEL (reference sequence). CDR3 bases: TGTGCCAGCAGGCAGGGGGCATCCCAAGAGACCCAGTACTTC. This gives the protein CASRQGASQETQYF.

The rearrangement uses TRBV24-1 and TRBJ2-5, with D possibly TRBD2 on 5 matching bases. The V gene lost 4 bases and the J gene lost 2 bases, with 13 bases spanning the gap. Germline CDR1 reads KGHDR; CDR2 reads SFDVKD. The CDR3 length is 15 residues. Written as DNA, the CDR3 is TGTGCCACCAGTGACCCTACTAGTAAGCAAGAGACCCAGTACTTC. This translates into CATSDPTSKQETQYF.

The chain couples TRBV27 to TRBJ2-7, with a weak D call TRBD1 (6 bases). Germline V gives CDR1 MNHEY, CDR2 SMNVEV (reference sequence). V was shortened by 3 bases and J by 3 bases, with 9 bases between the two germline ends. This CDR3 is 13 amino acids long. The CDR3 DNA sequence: TGTGCCAGCAGTTTCTCGACAGGCTACGAGCAGTACTTC. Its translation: CASSFSTGYEQYF.

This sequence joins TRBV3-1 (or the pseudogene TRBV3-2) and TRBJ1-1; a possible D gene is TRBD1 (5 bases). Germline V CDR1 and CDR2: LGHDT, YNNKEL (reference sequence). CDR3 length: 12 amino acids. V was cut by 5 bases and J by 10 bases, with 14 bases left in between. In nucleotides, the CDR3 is TGTGCCAGCAGCTCAGGGCTCCGGGGAGCTTTCTTT. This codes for CASSSGLRGAFF.

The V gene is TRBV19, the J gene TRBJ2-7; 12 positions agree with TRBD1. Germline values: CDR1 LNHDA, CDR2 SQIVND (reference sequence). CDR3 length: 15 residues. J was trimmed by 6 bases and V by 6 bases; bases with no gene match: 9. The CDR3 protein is CASSRDGTGGGEQYF. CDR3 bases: TGTGCCAGTAGCCGGGACGGGACAGGGGGCGGCGAGCAGTACTTC. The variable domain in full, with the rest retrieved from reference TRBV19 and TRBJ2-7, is DGGITQSPKYLFRKEGQNVTLSCEQNLNHDAMYWYRQDPGQGLRLIYYSQIVNDFQKGDIAEGYSVSREKKESFPLTVTSAQKNPTAFYLCASSRDGTGGGEQYFGPGTRLTVT.